Listed here are 19 T cell receptor beta chains from one sample, sequenced in a study of T cell changes during pregnancy in multiple sclerosis. Data came from immunoSEQ multiplex PCR; TCRdb stores just in-frame clones and leaves some out. The sample shows tens of thousands of clones, about nine tenths of them seen only once. The material sequenced was peripheral blood, taken in the second trimester of pregnancy. The receptors stem from a female donor in good health, enrolled as a control in a pregnancy study.

The rearrangement joins TRBV4-1 to TRBJ2-2, with TRBD1 matching 9 bases. CDR3 length: 18 residues. The V segment lost 0 bases and the J segment 6 bases; nucleotides outside the gene matches: 11. Germline V lookup: CDR1 MGHRA, CDR2 YSYEKL. The CDR3: CASSQDRDRADSAGELFF. Written as DNA, the CDR3 is TGCGCCAGCAGCCAAGACCGGGACAGGGCCGATTCAGCCGGGGAGCTGTTTTTT.

This clone has only one observation. CDR3 nucleotides: TGCGCCAGCAGCCAAGGGCTAGCGGTATCCTACAATGAGCAGTTCTTC. It encodes CASSQGLAVSYNEQFF. This chain connects TRBV4-1 to TRBJ2-1, with TRBD2 identical over 7 bases. V was pared by 1 base and J by 1 base, with 4 bases of the junction left unmatched. The germline V gene has CDR1 MGHRA and CDR2 YSYEKL. The CDR3 sequence is 16 residues long.

The chain couples TRBV5-4 to TRBJ2-7; 7 bases agree with TRBD1. This CDR3 region has 15 residues. CDR1 SGHNT and CDR2 YYREEE come from the germline V gene (reference sequence). The junction had 9 bases not matched to a gene; V was cut back by 4 bases and J by 2 bases. CDR3 residues: CASSPRDSGPYEQYF. CDR3 nucleotides: TGTGCCAGCAGCCCCCGGGACAGCGGTCCCTACGAGCAGTACTTC.

V gene TRBV19 combines with J gene TRBJ1-4; D gene unclear. The germline V gene encodes CDR1 LNHDA and CDR2 SQIVND (reference sequence). CDR3 length: 14 amino acids. V was clipped by 3 bases and J by 3 bases, with 8 bases between them. The CDR3 spells CASSIGPSNEKLFF. DNA for the CDR3: TGTGCCAGTAGTATCGGTCCTTCTAATGAAAAACTGTTTTTT.

J is TRBJ2-4 and V is TRBV4-1; no firm D call. This CDR3 has 15 residues. CDR1 and CDR2 from the germline V gene are MGHRA and YSYEKL. V dropped 4 bases and J dropped 0 bases, with 10 bases sitting between them. CDR3 coding DNA: TGCGCCAGCAGCCGTTTCCAACTAGCCAAAAACATTCAGTACTTC. Amino acid sequence: CASSRFQLAKNIQYF.

This chain connects TRBV7-6 to TRBJ2-1; 8 nucleotides line up with TRBD2. Germline CDR1 and CDR2: SGHVS and FNYEAQ. Trimming took 1 base from V and 0 from J; bases not matched to a gene: 5. This CDR3 contains 17 residues. Written as DNA, the CDR3 is TGTGCCAGCAGCTTAGGGGTAGCGGGGAGCTCCTACAATGAGCAGTTCTTC. It yields the protein CASSLGVAGSSYNEQFF.

The chain couples TRBV5-4 to TRBJ2-4; 15 positions agree with TRBD2. The CDR3 contains 20 residues. Germline values: CDR1 SGHNT, CDR2 YYREEE (reference sequence). With 7 bases clipped from V and 0 bases from J, the junction kept 14 bases outside the gene matches. CDR3 in amino acids: CASLGNGLAGGPQAKNIQYF. CDR3 nucleotides: TGTGCCAGCCTCGGAAACGGACTAGCGGGAGGGCCCCAAGCCAAAAACATTCAGTACTTC.

The chain links TRBV5-6 to TRBJ1-1; 12 bases line up with TRBD1. Germline CDR1 and CDR2: SGHDT and YYEEEE. Unmatched junction bases numbered 13, after V lost 1 base and J lost 3 bases. The length of the CDR3 is 19 residues. CDR3 sequence (DNA): TGTGCCAGCAGCTTGAGTCTTAAGGGACAGGGGGCGCGGGACACTGAAGCTTTCTTT. This sequence encodes CASSLSLKGQGARDTEAFF.

The genes are TRBV7-9 and TRBJ2-1; 8 bases agree with TRBD2. The CDR3 length is 16 residues. Looked up from germline, CDR1 is SEHNR and CDR2 is FQNEAQ (reference sequence). Germline trimming cut 5 bases from V and 3 bases from J; bases unmatched to any gene: 9. CDR3 DNA: TGTGCCAGCAGCGTCCCGTCGGGGGGGCTCTACAATGAGCAGTTCTTC. Its translation is CASSVPSGGLYNEQFF.

The chain couples TRBV30 to TRBJ2-7, with D maybe TRBD2 (5 bases). The CDR3 spans 14 residues. The V and J ends lost 0 bases and 3 bases respectively, with 12 bases between them. Germline V gives CDR1 GTSNPN, CDR2 SVGIG (reference sequence). The CDR3 bases are TGTGCCTGGAGTGTCGGGGTTTTGGTCTACGAGCAGTACTTC. Encoded protein: CAWSVGVLVYEQYF.

In this sample, this clone turned up a few times. The chain is built from TRBV19 and TRBJ1-1; D ambiguous. Trimming removed 7 bases at V and 0 bases at J, with 9 bases between. Germline lookup yields CDR1 LNHDA and CDR2 SQIVND (reference sequence). This CDR3 contains 13 residues. For the CDR3, the DNA is TGTGCCAGTACGCAGTTTATGAACACTGAAGCTTTCTTT. This encodes CASTQFMNTEAFF.

This rearrangement joins TRBV5-4 to TRBJ2-3, with TRBD1 matching 7 bases. Trimming cost V 6 bases and J 0 bases; bases outside gene matches: 4. The germline V gene has CDR1 SGHNT and CDR2 YYREEE (reference sequence). The length of the CDR3 is 14 residues. The CDR3 loop reads CASNQGQSTDTQYF. DNA for the CDR3: TGTGCCAGCAACCAGGGACAGAGCACAGATACGCAGTATTTT. The full variable domain, with the rest looked up from reference TRBV5-4 and TRBJ2-3, is ETGVTQSPTHLIKTRGQQVTLRCSSQSGHNTVSWYQQALGQGPQFIFQYYREEENGRGNFPPRFSGLQFPNYSSELNVNALELDDSALYLCASNQGQSTDTQYFGPGTRLTVL.

V usage is TRBV19 and J usage is TRBJ2-1; no definite D call. CDR1 LNHDA and CDR2 SQIVND come from the germline V gene (reference sequence). V was clipped by 5 bases and J by 8 bases, with 13 bases between them. CDR3 length: 13 amino acids. CDR3: CASSLLGRDEQFF. For the CDR3, the DNA is TGTGCCAGTAGTCTTCTAGGTCGGGATGAGCAGTTCTTC.

This chain joins TRBV19 and TRBJ2-1; 7 bases align to TRBD1. Germline CDR1 LNHDA, CDR2 SQIVND (reference sequence). There are 14 residues in the CDR3. After removal of 5 bases from V and 6 bases from J, the junction contained 7 bases not matched to a gene. The CDR3 protein is CASSPPGQPNEQFF. CDR3 DNA: TGTGCCAGTAGTCCTCCGGGACAGCCCAATGAGCAGTTCTTC.

The chain combines TRBV11-2 with TRBJ2-1; TRBD2 aligns across 12 bases. The ends lost 4 bases at V and 0 bases at J; junction bases unmatched: 4. CDR3 length: 17 amino acids. Germline loops: CDR1 SGHAT, CDR2 FQNNGV. The CDR3 DNA follows: TGTGCCAGCAGCTCCACTAGCGGGGGGAACTCCTACAATGAGCAGTTCTTC. This translates into CASSSTSGGNSYNEQFF.

This chain uses TRBV9 with TRBJ2-1, with TRBD2 matching 11 bases. This CDR3 spans 15 amino acids. V lost 3 bases to trimming and J lost 5 bases; unmatched junction nucleotides: 4. Germline-derived CDR1 and CDR2 are SGDLS and YYNGEE. Written as DNA, the CDR3 is TGTGCCAGCAGCGATAGCGGGGGGGCGGACAATGAGCAGTTCTTC. This encodes CASSDSGGADNEQFF.

The chain couples TRBV14 to TRBJ1-3, with 9 bases fitting TRBD1. The CDR3 totals 15 residues. Germline V gives CDR1 SGHDN, CDR2 FVKESK. J gave up 5 bases and V 3 bases, and 5 bases lay outside the gene matches. DNA of the CDR3: TGTGCCAGCAGCCATACGGGACAGGGAAGAAACACCATATATTTT. Protein sequence: CASSHTGQGRNTIYF.

The chain couples TRBV30 to TRBJ2-2; 9 bases match TRBD1. This CDR3 spans 15 amino acids. In germline, CDR1 is GTSNPN, CDR2 SVGIG (reference sequence). The V and J ends lost 2 bases and 6 bases, in that order; junction bases with no gene match: 7. The CDR3 spells CAWSSWTGVAGELFF. CDR3 DNA: TGTGCCTGGAGTTCTTGGACAGGGGTGGCCGGGGAGCTGTTTTTT. Based on the CDR3 plus reference TRBV30 and TRBJ2-2, the full variable domain is SQTIHQWPATLVQPVGSPLSLECTVEGTSNPNLYWYRQAAGRGLQLLFYSVGIGQISSEVPQNLSASRPQDRQFILSSKKLLLSDSGFYLCAWSSWTGVAGELFFGEGSRLTVL.

This clone was seen only a few times. This sequence joins TRBV5-6 and TRBJ1-6; D not resolved. Germline V lookup: CDR1 SGHDT, CDR2 YYEEEE. The V gene lost 0 bases and the J gene lost 6 bases, with 4 bases spanning the gap. The CDR3 totals 13 residues. CDR3: CASSLAGNSPLHF. The CDR3 DNA sequence: TGTGCCAGCAGCTTGGCAGGTAATTCACCCCTCCACTTT.